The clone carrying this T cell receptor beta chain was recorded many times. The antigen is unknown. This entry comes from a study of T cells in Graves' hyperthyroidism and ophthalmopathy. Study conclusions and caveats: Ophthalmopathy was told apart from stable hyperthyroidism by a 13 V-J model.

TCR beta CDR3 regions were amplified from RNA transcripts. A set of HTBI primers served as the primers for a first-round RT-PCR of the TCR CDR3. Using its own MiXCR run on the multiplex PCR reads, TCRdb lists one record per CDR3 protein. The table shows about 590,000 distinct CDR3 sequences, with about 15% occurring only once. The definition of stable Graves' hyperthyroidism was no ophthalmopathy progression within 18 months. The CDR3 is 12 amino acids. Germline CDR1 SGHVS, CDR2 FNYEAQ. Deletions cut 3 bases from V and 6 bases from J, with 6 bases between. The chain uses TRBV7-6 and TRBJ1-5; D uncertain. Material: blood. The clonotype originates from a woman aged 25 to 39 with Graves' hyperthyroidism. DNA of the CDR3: TGTGCCAGCAGCTTGATCGGTCAGCCCCAGCATTTT. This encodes CASSLIGQPQHF.